Listed here are 27 T cell receptor beta chains from one sample, sequenced in a study of CD4 T cells in relation to SARS-CoV-2 and coronaviruses. Their antigen targets remain unknown. The protocol was immunoSEQ multiplex PCR, while the TCRdb copy is restricted to in-frame clones and leaves out a portion. The table records around 41,000 clones, over 75% of them present only once. Sequences were obtained from naive CD4+ T cells from PBMCs, cultured in vitro. The subset: naive CD4+ T cells isolated by negative enrichment. These receptor sequences come from an adult with COVID-19.

The chain couples TRBV30 to TRBJ2-1; perhaps TRBD2 as D (6 bases). Germline CDR1 and CDR2: GTSNPN and SVGIG (reference sequence). The ends were cut back, 4 bases at V and 7 bases at J, with 14 bases in the middle. The CDR3 has 13 residues. The CDR3 loop is CAWKGGIENEQFF. For the CDR3, the DNA is TGTGCCTGGAAAGGAGGGATTGAGAATGAGCAGTTCTTC.

This chain connects TRBV24-1 to TRBJ2-1; 8 nucleotides agree with TRBD2. Germline lookup yields CDR1 KGHDR and CDR2 SFDVKD. This CDR3 has 16 amino acids. V shed 4 bases and J 0 bases; nucleotides not matched to a gene: 4. In DNA, the CDR3 is TGTGCCACCAGTGACCGACTAGCGTCCTCCTACAATGAGCAGTTCTTC. It codes for CATSDRLASSYNEQFF.

This clone turned up a few times. The genes are TRBV4-1 and TRBJ2-6, with D possibly being TRBD1 (6 bases). CDR1 is MGHRA and CDR2 is YSYEKL in the germline V gene. The CDR3 is 17 amino acids. The V gene lost 1 base and the J gene lost 2 bases, with 12 bases spanning the gap. CDR3 DNA sequence: TGCGCCAGCAGCCAAGGACAAGAGGGGGCTGGGGCCAACGTCCTGACTTTC. Translating gives CASSQGQEGAGANVLTF.

The chain carries TRBV5-1 and TRBJ2-7, with 7 bases fitting TRBD1. This CDR3 comprises 14 residues. V shed 5 bases and J 4 bases; nucleotides not matched to a gene: 9. CDR1 is SGHRS and CDR2 is YFSETQ in the germline V gene. The CDR3 DNA is TGCGCCAGCAGTCTCGGGGACAGACGATACGAGCAGTACTTC. Amino acids: CASSLGDRRYEQYF.

V and J are TRBV9 and TRBJ2-2, with TRBD1 as a possible D gene (6 bases). Germline assignment: CDR1 SGDLS and CDR2 YYNGEE. V was shortened by 0 bases and J by 6 bases, with 12 bases between the two germline ends. This CDR3 contains 15 residues. The CDR3 spells CASSVAVGAPGELFF. The CDR3, as DNA: TGTGCCAGCAGCGTAGCCGTGGGGGCGCCCGGGGAGCTGTTTTTT.

This clone was picked up a small number of times. J is TRBJ2-1 and V is TRBV5-4; D is unclear. The CDR3 sequence is 14 residues long. The germline CDR1 and CDR2 sequences are SGHNT and YYREEE (reference sequence). The V end lost 4 bases, the J end lost 2 bases, and 10 bases lay between the germline ends. The CDR3 DNA reads TGTGCCAGCAGCCCCTGGATGACCTACAATGAGCAGTTCTTC. It codes for CASSPWMTYNEQFF.

The chain links TRBV28 to TRBJ2-1, with 8 bases that match TRBD2. Germline CDR1 MDHEN, CDR2 SYDVKM. The length of the CDR3 is 14 residues. V shed 3 bases, J shed 2 bases, and the junction held 0 bases outside the gene matches. The CDR3 sequence: CASSLGLAYNEQFF. DNA of the CDR3: TGTGCCAGCAGTTTGGGACTAGCCTACAATGAGCAGTTCTTC.

V gene TRBV7-8 combines with J gene TRBJ2-7; 7 bases map to TRBD1. Trimming at V came to 4 bases and at J to 0 bases, leaving 6 bases not matched to a gene. Germline V gene sequence: CDR1 SGHVS, CDR2 FQNEAQ. The CDR3 runs to 15 residues. The CDR3 DNA is TGTGCCAGCAGCTCCGGGACAGCCAGCTCCTACGAGCAGTACTTC. Residues: CASSSGTASSYEQYF.

Only a few counts were recorded for this clone. This chain links TRBV5-4 with TRBJ1-1, with a tentative D call TRBD1 (6 bases). The V gene's germline CDR1 is SGHNT and CDR2 YYREEE (reference sequence). Between the trimmed V and J ends, which lost 4 bases and 2 bases, there was a span of 15 bases. The CDR3 spans 15 residues. The CDR3: CASSTSLGANTEAFF. Written as DNA, the CDR3 is TGTGCCAGCAGCACAAGTCTGGGGGCCAACACTGAAGCTTTCTTT. Supplemented by reference TRBV5-4 and TRBJ1-1, the full variable domain reads ETGVTQSPTHLIKTRGQQVTLRCSSQSGHNTVSWYQQALGQGPQFIFQYYREEENGRGNFPPRFSGLQFPNYSSELNVNALELDDSALYLCASSTSLGANTEAFFGQGTRLTVV.

This clone was observed a few times. The chain employs TRBV25-1 and TRBJ2-1; 8 bases fit TRBD2. This CDR3 comprises 16 residues. Germline trimming cut 6 bases from V and 10 bases from J; bases unmatched to any gene: 17. Germline V gives CDR1 MGHDK, CDR2 SYGVNS. CDR3 protein: CASSTKAGLVIWEQFF. CDR3 nucleotide sequence: TGTGCCAGCAGCACGAAAGCGGGACTAGTTATCTGGGAGCAGTTCTTC.

This clone was seen only once. The CDR3 DNA sequence: TGTGCCAGCAGTTTACCCCATGACAGGGGTGACCCGAATGAAAAACTGTTTTTT. This gives the protein CASSLPHDRGDPNEKLFF. The V gene is TRBV27, the J gene TRBJ1-4; 8 bases agree with TRBD1. Germline CDR1 MNHEY, CDR2 SMNVEV (reference sequence). Unmatched junction bases numbered 13, after V lost 2 bases and J lost 5 bases. The CDR3 contains 18 residues. Drawing the rest from reference TRBV27 and TRBJ1-4, the complete variable domain is EAQVTQNPRYLITVTGKKLTVTCSQNMNHEYMSWYRQDPGLGLRQIYYSMNVEVTDKGDVPEGYKVSRKEKRNFPLILESPSPNQTSLYFCASSLPHDRGDPNEKLFFGSGTQLSVL.

This clone was seen just once. V gene TRBV18 combines with J gene TRBJ1-3, with 9 bases matching TRBD1. V was pared by 5 bases and J by 2 bases, with 4 bases of the junction left unmatched. This CDR3 contains 15 residues. Germline V gives CDR1 KGHSH, CDR2 LQKENI. CDR3: CASSAGQGTGNTIYF. CDR3 coding DNA: TGTGCCAGCTCAGCCGGACAGGGGACTGGAAACACCATATATTTT.

The rearrangement joins TRBV6-2 or TRBV6-3 to TRBJ1-1, with D possibly TRBD1 on 6 matching bases. The CDR3 is 14 amino acids. The V gene lost 6 bases and the J gene lost 5 bases, with 16 bases spanning the gap. The germline CDR1 and CDR2 sequences are MNHEY and SVGEGT. Written as DNA, the CDR3 is TGTGCCAGCAGCGAAACACAGGGATTGACTGAAGCTTTCTTT. It codes for CASSETQGLTEAFF.

This clone turned up a few times. The V call is TRBV19, the J call TRBJ1-2, with D unclear. Germline V gene data show CDR1 as LNHDA and CDR2 as SQIVND (reference sequence). The CDR3 consists of 12 residues. Deletions cut 4 bases from V and 2 bases from J, with 5 bases between. This chain's CDR3 is CASSRRNYGYTF. The CDR3, as DNA: TGTGCCAGTAGTAGGAGGAACTATGGCTACACCTTC.

The chain carries TRBV4-3 and TRBJ2-2; D is unresolved. Germline V CDR1 and CDR2: LGHNA, YSLEER. Trimming removed 3 bases from V and 6 bases from J, with 5 bases in between. The CDR3 consists of 12 residues. The CDR3: CASSQGSGELFF. CDR3 sequence (DNA): TGCGCCAGCAGCCAGGGGTCCGGGGAGCTGTTTTTT.

The chain carries TRBV4-3 and TRBJ2-7, with D perhaps being TRBD1 or TRBD2 (5 bases each). Between the trimmed V and J ends, which lost 1 base and 6 bases, there was a span of 13 bases. Looked up from germline, CDR1 is LGHNA and CDR2 is YSLEER. This CDR3 has 14 residues. This CDR3 is CASSQGQGPIEQYF. CDR3 DNA sequence: TGCGCCAGCAGCCAAGGTCAGGGACCCATCGAGCAGTACTTC.

In DNA, the CDR3 is TGTGCCAGCAGCGACCTCCTCGGGGGCTACAATGAGCAGTTCTTC. Its translation is CASSDLLGGYNEQFF. J is TRBJ2-1 and V is TRBV3-1 (or the pseudogene TRBV3-2), with D possibly being TRBD2 (6 bases). This CDR3 spans 15 amino acids. V lost 5 bases and J 3 bases, leaving 14 bases between the germline ends. CDR1 LGHDT and CDR2 YNNKEL come from the germline V gene (reference sequence).

The chain employs TRBV14 and TRBJ2-3; D not certain. Between the trimmed V and J ends, which lost 5 bases and 4 bases, there was a span of 7 bases. The CDR3 has 12 residues. From germline, CDR1 is SGHDN and CDR2 FVKESK. The CDR3 protein is CASSFTADTQYF. DNA for the CDR3: TGTGCCAGCAGCTTCACAGCAGATACGCAGTATTTT.

The chain carries TRBV10-3 and TRBJ2-1, with 7 bases identical to TRBD2. The CDR3 length is 15 residues. V lost 0 bases, J lost 1 base, and 0 bases stayed unmatched. The germline CDR1 and CDR2 sequences are ENHRY and SYGVKD. The CDR3 reads CAISESGGSYNEQFF. The CDR3 DNA sequence: TGTGCCATCAGTGAGTCGGGGGGGTCCTACAATGAGCAGTTCTTC.

This clone was seen a few times. The chain joins TRBV5-8 to TRBJ2-3, with TRBD2 matching 14 bases. Germline assignment: CDR1 SGHTS and CDR2 YDEGEE. This CDR3 spans 17 amino acids. V shed 3 bases, J shed 4 bases, and the junction held 7 bases outside the gene matches. This chain's CDR3 is CASSSWTSGRSPDTQYF. CDR3 nucleotides: TGTGCCAGCAGCTCCTGGACTAGCGGGAGGTCCCCAGATACGCAGTATTTT.

This sequence joins TRBV28 and TRBJ2-4, with D tentatively TRBD1 (5 bases). Germline CDR1 reads MDHEN; CDR2 reads SYDVKM. Trimming left V 6 bases short and J 0 bases short, with 18 bases between. There are 17 residues in the CDR3. Here the CDR3 reads CASRPGQAILAKNIQYF. CDR3 DNA: TGTGCCAGCAGACCAGGGCAGGCGATTTTAGCCAAAAACATTCAGTACTTC.

The chain carries TRBV7-9 and TRBJ2-1; 12 bases fit TRBD2. Germline V gene lookup returns CDR1 SEHNR and CDR2 FQNEAQ (reference sequence). This CDR3 has 15 residues. J gave up 7 bases and V 4 bases, and 5 bases lay outside the gene matches. CDR3 in amino acids: CASSSRLAGANEQFF. The CDR3 bases are TGTGCCAGCAGCTCCAGACTAGCGGGAGCGAATGAGCAGTTCTTC.

The rearrangement joins TRBV28 to TRBJ1-1; D ambiguous. The CDR3 has 14 amino acids. V lost 8 bases and J lost 1, with 14 bases in between. Germline assignment: CDR1 MDHEN and CDR2 SYDVKM. CDR3 in amino acids: CASSRRAKNTEAFF. Written as DNA, the CDR3 is TGTGCCAGCTCCCGGAGGGCAAAGAACACTGAAGCTTTCTTT.

The rearrangement links TRBV28 to TRBJ2-7; tentatively, D is TRBD2 (6 bases). The germline V gene has CDR1 MDHEN and CDR2 SYDVKM. The CDR3 is 16 amino acids. Deletions cut 3 bases from V and 4 bases from J, with 19 bases between. CDR3 sequence (DNA): TGTGCCAGCAGTTTGCGCGCGGGACCCGGTCGATACGAGCAGTACTTC. Translated, it gives CASSLRAGPGRYEQYF.

This sequence joins TRBV5-6 and TRBJ2-5; 10 nucleotides match TRBD2. This CDR3 is 16 amino acids long. The V and J ends lost 0 bases and 4 bases, in that order; junction bases with no gene match: 6. Looked up from germline, CDR1 is SGHDT and CDR2 is YYEEEE. In DNA, the CDR3 is TGTGCCAGCAGCTTGGCCATAGCGGGAGGATTAGAGACCCAGTACTTC. Amino acids: CASSLAIAGGLETQYF.

Only one count was recorded for this clone. This chain connects TRBV6-2 or TRBV6-3 to TRBJ2-7, with 8 bases that match TRBD2. The V gene end was trimmed by 2 bases and the J gene end by 4 bases; junction bases not matched to a gene: 25. The CDR3 is 21 residues long. Germline V CDR1 and CDR2: MNHEY, SVGEGT. CDR3 DNA: TGTGCCAGCAGTTACCGGGGGGGGACAAACCGCCCTGGTGGCCCCCCTTACGAGCAGTACTTC. Translated, it gives CASSYRGGTNRPGGPPYEQYF.

The chain has TRBV30 and TRBJ1-5; 11 nucleotides line up with TRBD1. Trimming removed 1 base from V and 1 base from J; junction bases left unmatched: 9. The CDR3 runs to 18 residues. In germline, CDR1 is GTSNPN, CDR2 SVGIG (reference sequence). The CDR3 sequence: CAWSAPDRGRGSNQPQHF. The CDR3 nucleotides are TGTGCCTGGAGTGCCCCGGACAGGGGGCGCGGAAGCAATCAGCCCCAGCATTTT.